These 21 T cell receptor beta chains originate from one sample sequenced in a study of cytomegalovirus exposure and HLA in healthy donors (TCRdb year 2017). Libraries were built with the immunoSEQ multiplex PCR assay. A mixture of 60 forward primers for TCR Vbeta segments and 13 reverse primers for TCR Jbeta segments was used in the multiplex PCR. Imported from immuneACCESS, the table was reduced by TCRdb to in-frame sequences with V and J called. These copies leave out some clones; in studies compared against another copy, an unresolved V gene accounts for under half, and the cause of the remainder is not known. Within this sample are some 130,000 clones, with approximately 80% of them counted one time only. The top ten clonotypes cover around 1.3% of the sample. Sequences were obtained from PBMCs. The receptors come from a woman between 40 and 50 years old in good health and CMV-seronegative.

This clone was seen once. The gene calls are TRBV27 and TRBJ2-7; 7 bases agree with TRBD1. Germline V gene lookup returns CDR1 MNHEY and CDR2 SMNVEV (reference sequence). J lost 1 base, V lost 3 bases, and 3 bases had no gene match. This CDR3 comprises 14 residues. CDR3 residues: CASSFGTESYEQYF. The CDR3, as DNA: TGTGCCAGCAGTTTTGGGACAGAGTCCTACGAGCAGTACTTC.

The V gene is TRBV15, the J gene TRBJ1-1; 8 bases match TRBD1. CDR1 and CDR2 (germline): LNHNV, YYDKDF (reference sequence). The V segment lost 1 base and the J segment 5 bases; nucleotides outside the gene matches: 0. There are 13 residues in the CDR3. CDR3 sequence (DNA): TGTGCCACCAGCAGAGGGACAGGGACTGAAGCTTTCTTT. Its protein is CATSRGTGTEAFF. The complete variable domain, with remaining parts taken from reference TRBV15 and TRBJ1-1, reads DAMVIQNPRYQVTQFGKPVTLSCSQTLNHNVMYWYQQKSSQAPKLLFHYYDKDFNNEADTPDNFQSRRPNTSFCFLDIRSPGLGDTAMYLCATSRGTGTEAFFGQGTRLTVV.

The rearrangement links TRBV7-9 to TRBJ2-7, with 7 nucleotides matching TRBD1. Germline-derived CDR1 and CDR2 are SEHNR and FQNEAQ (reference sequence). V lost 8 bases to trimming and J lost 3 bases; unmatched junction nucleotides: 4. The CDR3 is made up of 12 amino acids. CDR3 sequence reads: CASGTDHYEQYF. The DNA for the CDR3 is TGTGCCAGCGGGACAGACCACTACGAGCAGTACTTC.

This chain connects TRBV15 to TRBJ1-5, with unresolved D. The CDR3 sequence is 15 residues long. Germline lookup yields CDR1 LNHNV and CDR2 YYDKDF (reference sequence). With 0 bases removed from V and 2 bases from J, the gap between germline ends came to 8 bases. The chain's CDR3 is CATSREGSGNQPQHF. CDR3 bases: TGTGCCACCAGCAGAGAGGGGAGCGGCAATCAGCCCCAGCATTTT.

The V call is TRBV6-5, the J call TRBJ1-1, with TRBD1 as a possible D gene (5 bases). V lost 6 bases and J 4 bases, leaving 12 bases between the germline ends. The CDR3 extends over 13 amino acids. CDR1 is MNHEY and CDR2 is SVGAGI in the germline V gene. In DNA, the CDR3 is TGTGCCAGCAGAGGAAGGGGTGCCACTGAAGCTTTCTTT. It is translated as CASRGRGATEAFF.

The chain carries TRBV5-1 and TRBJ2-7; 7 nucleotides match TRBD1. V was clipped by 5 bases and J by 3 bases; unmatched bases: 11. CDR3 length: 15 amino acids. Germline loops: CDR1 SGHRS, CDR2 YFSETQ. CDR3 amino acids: CASRTGLEVLYEQYF. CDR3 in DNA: TGCGCCAGCAGGACAGGGTTAGAGGTCCTCTACGAGCAGTACTTC.

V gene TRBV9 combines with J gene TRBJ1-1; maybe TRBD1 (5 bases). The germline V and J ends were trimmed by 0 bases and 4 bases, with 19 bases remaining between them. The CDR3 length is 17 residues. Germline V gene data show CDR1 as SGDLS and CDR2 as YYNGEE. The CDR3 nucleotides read TGTGCCAGCAGCGTAGTAATAACAGGTCCTTCGGGCACTGAAGCTTTCTTT. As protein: CASSVVITGPSGTEAFF.

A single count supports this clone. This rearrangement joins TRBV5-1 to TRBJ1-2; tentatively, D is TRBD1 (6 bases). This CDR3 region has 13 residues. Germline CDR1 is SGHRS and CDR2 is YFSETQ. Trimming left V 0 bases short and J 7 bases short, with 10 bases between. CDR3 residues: CASSLVQGPGYTF. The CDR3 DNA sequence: TGCGCCAGCAGCTTGGTACAGGGTCCTGGCTACACCTTC.

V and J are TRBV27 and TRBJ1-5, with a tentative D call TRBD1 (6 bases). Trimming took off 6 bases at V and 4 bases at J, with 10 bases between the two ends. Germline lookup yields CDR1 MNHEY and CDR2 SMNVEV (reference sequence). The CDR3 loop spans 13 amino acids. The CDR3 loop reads CASRTTGNQPQHF. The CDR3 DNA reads TGTGCCAGCAGGACAACAGGGAATCAGCCCCAGCATTTT.

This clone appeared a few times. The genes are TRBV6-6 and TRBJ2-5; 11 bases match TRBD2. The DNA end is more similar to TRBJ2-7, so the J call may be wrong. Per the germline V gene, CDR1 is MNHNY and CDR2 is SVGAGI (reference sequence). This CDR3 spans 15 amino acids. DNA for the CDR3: TGTGCCAGCAACGAACCGGGACTAGCGGTATACGAGCAGTACTTC. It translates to CASNEPGLAVYEQYF.

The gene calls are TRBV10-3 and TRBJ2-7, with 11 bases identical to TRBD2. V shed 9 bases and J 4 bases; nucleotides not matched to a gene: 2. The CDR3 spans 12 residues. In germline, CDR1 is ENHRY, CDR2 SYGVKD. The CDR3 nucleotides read TGTGCCATTAGCGGGGGGGCTTACGAGCAGTACTTC. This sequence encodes CAISGGAYEQYF.

For the CDR3, the DNA is TGTGCCAGCAGCTTCTCCCCAGGGTTCATGAACACTGAAGCTTTCTTT. It codes for CASSFSPGFMNTEAFF. J is TRBJ1-1 and V is TRBV7-9; D possibly corresponds to TRBD1 (5 bases). Trimming removed 3 bases from V and 0 bases from J, with 14 bases in between. Germline V gives CDR1 SEHNR, CDR2 FQNEAQ (reference sequence). The CDR3 totals 16 residues. Variable domain in full (rest from reference TRBV7-9 and TRBJ1-1): DTGVSQNPRHKITKRGQNVTFRCDPISEHNRLYWYRQTLGQGPEFLTYFQNEAQLEKSRLLSDRFSAERPKGSFSTLEIQRTEQGDSAMYLCASSFSPGFMNTEAFFGQGTRLTVV.

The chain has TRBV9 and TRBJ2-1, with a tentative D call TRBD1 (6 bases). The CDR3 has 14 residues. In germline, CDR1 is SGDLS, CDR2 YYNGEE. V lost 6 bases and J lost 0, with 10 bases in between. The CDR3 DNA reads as TGTGCCAGCACTCAGGGGTTCTCCTACAATGAGCAGTTCTTC. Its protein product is CASTQGFSYNEQFF.

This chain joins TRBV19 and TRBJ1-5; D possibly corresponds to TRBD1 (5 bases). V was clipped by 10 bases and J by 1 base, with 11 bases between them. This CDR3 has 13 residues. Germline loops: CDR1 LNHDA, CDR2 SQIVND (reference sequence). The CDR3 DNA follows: TGTGCCATCGGGGACTTAAGCAATCAGCCCCAGCATTTT. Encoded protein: CAIGDLSNQPQHF.

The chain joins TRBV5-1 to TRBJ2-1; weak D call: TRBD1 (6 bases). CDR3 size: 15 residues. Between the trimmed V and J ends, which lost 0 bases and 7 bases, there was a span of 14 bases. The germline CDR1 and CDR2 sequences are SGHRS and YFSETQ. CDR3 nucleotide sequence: TGCGCCAGCAGCTTGGGGGACACTAAAGCGAATGAGCAGTTCTTC. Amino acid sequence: CASSLGDTKANEQFF.

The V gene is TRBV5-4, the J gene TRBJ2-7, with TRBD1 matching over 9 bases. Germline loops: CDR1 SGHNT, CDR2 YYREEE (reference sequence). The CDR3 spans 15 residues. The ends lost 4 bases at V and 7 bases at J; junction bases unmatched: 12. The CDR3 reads CASSATGTGSFEQYF. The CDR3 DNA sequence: TGTGCCAGCAGCGCTACCGGGACAGGGTCTTTTGAGCAGTACTTC.

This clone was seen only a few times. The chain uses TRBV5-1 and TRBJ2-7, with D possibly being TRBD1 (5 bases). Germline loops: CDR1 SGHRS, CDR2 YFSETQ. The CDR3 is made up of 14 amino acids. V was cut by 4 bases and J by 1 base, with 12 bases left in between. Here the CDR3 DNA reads TGCGCCAGCAGCAGAACGACAGCTTCCTACGAGCAGTACTTC. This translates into CASSRTTASYEQYF.

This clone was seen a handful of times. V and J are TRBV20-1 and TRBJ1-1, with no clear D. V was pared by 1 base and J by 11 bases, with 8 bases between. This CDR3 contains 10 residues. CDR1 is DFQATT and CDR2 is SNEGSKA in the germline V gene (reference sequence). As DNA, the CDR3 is TGCAGTGCTAGAGCTCCCGGGGCTTTCTTT. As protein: CSARAPGAFF.

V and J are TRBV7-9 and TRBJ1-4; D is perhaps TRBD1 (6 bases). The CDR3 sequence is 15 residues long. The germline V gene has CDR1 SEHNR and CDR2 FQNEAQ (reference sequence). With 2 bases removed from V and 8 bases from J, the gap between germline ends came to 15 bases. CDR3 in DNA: TGTGCCAGCAGCTTATTAGGGGGTAGTGTGGAAAAACTGTTTTTT. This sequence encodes CASSLLGGSVEKLFF.

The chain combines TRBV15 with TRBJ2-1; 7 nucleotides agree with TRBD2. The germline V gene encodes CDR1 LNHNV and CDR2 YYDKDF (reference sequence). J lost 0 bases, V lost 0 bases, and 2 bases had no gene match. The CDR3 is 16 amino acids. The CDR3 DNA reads TGTGCCACCAGCAGAGATGGGAGGGGCTCCTACAATGAGCAGTTCTTC. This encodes CATSRDGRGSYNEQFF.

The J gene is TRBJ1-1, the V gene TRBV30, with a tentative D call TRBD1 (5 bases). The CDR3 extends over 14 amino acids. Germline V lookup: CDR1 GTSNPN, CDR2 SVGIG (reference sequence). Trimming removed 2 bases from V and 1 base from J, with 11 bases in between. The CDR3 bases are TGTGCCTGGAGTCTTTCGACAGCGAACACTGAAGCTTTCTTT. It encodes CAWSLSTANTEAFF. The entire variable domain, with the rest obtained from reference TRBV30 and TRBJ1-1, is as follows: SQTIHQWPATLVQPVGSPLSLECTVEGTSNPNLYWYRQAAGRGLQLLFYSVGIGQISSEVPQNLSASRPQDRQFILSSKKLLLSDSGFYLCAWSLSTANTEAFFGQGTRLTVV.